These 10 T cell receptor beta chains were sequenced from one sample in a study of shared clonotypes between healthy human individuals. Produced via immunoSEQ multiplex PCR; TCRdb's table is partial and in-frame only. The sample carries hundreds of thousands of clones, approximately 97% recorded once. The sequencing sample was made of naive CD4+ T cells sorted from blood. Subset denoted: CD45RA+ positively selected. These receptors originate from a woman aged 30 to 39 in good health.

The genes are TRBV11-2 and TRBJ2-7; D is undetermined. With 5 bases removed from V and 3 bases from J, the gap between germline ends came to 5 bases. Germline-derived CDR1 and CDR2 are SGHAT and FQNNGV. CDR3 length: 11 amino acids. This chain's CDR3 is CASSNSYEQYF. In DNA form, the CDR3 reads TGTGCCAGCAGCAATAGCTACGAGCAGTACTTC. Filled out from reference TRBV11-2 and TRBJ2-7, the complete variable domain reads EAGVAQSPRYKIIEKRQSVAFWCNPISGHATLYWYQQILGQGPKLLIQFQNNGVVDDSQLPKDRFSAERLKGVDSTLKIQPAKLEDSAVYLCASSNSYEQYFGPGTRLTVT.

CDR3 region: CASSLMAATETEAFF. The CDR3 region has the DNA TGTGCCAGCAGCTTGATGGCGGCAACGGAAACTGAAGCTTTCTTT. The chain couples TRBV7-9 to TRBJ1-1; D ambiguous. The germline V gene has CDR1 SEHNR and CDR2 FQNEAQ (reference sequence). V gave up 3 bases and J gave up 5 bases, with 16 bases separating them. CDR3 length equals 15 residues.

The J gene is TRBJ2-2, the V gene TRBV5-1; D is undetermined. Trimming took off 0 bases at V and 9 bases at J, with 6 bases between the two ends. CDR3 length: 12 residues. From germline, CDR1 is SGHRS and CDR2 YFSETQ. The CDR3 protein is CASSLGVRELFF. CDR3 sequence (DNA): TGCGCCAGCAGCTTGGGGGTACGGGAGCTGTTTTTT. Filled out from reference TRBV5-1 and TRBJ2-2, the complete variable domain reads KAGVTQTPRYLIKTRGQQVTLSCSPISGHRSVSWYQQTPGQGLQFLFEYFSETQRNKGNFPGRFSGRQFSNSRSEMNVSTLELGDSALYLCASSLGVRELFFGEGSRLTVL.

CDR3 sequence reads: CSVSTGTPGELFF. The CDR3 DNA is TGCAGCGTGTCCACAGGGACCCCCGGGGAGCTGTTTTTT. The chain carries TRBV29-1 and TRBJ2-2, with D possibly being TRBD1 (6 bases). CDR3 length equals 13 residues. Germline V gene lookup returns CDR1 SQVTM and CDR2 ANQGSEA. V gave up 6 bases and J gave up 6 bases, with 14 bases separating them.

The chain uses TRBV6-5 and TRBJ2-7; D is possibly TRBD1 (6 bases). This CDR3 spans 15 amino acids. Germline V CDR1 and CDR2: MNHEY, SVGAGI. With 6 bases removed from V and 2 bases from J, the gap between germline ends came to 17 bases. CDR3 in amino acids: CASSRDLTGTYEQYF. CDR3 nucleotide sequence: TGTGCCAGCAGCCGAGACCTCACAGGGACCTACGAGCAGTACTTC.

This chain's CDR3 is CASSHGTGGGYTF. The DNA of the CDR3 is TGTGCCAGCAGCCACGGGACAGGGGGAGGCTACACCTTC. The chain is built from TRBV7-9 and TRBJ1-2; 11 bases line up with TRBD1. This CDR3 has 13 amino acids. V was pared by 5 bases and J by 8 bases, with 4 bases of the junction left unmatched. CDR1 SEHNR and CDR2 FQNEAQ come from the germline V gene (reference sequence).

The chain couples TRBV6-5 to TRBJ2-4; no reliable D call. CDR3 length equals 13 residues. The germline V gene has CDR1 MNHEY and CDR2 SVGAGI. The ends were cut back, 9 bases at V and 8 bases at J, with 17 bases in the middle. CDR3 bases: TGTGCCAGGGAATTCGTTACCCCCTACATTCAGTACTTC. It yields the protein CAREFVTPYIQYF.

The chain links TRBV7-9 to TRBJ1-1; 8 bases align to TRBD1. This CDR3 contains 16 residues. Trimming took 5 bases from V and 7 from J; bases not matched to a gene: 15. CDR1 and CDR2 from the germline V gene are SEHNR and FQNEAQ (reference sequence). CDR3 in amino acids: CASSLRDRWPHNEAFF. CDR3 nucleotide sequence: TGTGCCAGCAGCCTTAGGGACAGGTGGCCCCACAATGAAGCTTTCTTT.

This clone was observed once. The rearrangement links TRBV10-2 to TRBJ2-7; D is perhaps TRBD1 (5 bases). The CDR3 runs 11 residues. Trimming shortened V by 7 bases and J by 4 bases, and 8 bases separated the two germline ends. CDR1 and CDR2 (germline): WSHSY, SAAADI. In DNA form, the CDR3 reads TGCGCCAGCATGAAGGGGTACGAGCAGTACTTC. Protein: CASMKGYEQYF.

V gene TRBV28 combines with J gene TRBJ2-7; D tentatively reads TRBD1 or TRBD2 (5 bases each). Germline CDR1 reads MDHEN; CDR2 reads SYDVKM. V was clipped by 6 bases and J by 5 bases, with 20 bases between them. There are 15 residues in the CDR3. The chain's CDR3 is CASSLGGDSSHEQYF. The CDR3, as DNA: TGTGCCAGCAGCTTAGGAGGCGACAGTTCCCACGAGCAGTACTTC.